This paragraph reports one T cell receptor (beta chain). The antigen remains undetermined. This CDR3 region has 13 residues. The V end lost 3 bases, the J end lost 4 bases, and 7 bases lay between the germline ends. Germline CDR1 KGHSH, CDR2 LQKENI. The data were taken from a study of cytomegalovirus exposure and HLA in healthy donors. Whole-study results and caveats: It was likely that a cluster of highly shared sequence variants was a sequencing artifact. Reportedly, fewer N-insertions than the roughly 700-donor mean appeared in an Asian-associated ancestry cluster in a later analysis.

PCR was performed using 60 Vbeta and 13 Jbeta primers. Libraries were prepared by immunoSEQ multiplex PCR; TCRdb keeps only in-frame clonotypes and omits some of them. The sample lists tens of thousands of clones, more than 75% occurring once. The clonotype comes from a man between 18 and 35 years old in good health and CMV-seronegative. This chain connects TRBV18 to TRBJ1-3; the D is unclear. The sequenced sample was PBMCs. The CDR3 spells CASSPAEGNTIYF. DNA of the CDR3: TGTGCCAGCTCACCCGCCGAGGGAAACACCATATATTTT.